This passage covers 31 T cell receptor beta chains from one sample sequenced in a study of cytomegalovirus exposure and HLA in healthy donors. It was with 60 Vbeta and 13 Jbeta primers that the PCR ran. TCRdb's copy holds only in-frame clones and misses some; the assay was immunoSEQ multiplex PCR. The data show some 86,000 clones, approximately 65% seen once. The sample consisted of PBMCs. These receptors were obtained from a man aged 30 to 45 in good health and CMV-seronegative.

CDR3 in amino acids: CASSSPSGGGRNEQFF. DNA of the CDR3: TGTGCCAGCAGCTCCCCGTCGGGGGGAGGGAGGAATGAGCAGTTCTTC. The V call is TRBV7-2, the J call TRBJ2-1, with 7 bases identical to TRBD2. The CDR3 is 16 residues long. Germline V CDR1 and CDR2: SGHTA, FQGNSA. Trimming removed 4 bases from V and 7 bases from J; junction bases left unmatched: 13.

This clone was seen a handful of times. CDR3 sequence: CASSLAKAQGAGYGYTF. The DNA of the CDR3 is TGTGCCAGCAGCTTAGCGAAGGCACAGGGCGCTGGGTATGGCTACACCTTC. The chain links TRBV7-9 to TRBJ1-2, with D perhaps matching TRBD1 (6 bases). Germline-derived CDR1 and CDR2 are SEHNR and FQNEAQ (reference sequence). Trimming left V 0 bases short and J 5 bases short, with 19 bases between. CDR3 length: 17 residues. Full variable domain (remainder filled in from reference TRBV7-9 and TRBJ1-2): DTGVSQNPRHKITKRGQNVTFRCDPISEHNRLYWYRQTLGQGPEFLTYFQNEAQLEKSRLLSDRFSAERPKGSFSTLEIQRTEQGDSAMYLCASSLAKAQGAGYGYTFGSGTRLTVV.

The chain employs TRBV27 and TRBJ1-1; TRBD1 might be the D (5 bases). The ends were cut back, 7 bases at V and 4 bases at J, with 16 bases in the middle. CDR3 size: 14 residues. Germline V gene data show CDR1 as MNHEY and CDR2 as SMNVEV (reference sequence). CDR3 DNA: TGTGCCAGCAACCAAATCTCCGGGGGCACTGAAGCTTTCTTT. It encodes CASNQISGGTEAFF.

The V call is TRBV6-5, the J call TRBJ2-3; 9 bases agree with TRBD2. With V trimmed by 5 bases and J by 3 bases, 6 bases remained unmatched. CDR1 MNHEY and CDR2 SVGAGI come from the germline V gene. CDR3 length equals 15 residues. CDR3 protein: CASSPIAGATDTQYF. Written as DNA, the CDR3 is TGTGCCAGCAGTCCGATAGCGGGAGCGACAGATACGCAGTATTTT.

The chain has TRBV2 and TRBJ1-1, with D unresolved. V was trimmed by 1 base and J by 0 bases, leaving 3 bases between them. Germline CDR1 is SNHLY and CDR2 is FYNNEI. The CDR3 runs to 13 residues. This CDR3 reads CASSEVVNTEAFF. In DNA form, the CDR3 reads TGTGCCAGCAGTGAAGTAGTGAACACTGAAGCTTTCTTT.

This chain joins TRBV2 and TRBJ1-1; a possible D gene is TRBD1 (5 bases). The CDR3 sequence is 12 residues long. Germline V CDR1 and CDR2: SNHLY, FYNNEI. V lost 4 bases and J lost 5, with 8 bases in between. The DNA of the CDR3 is TGTGCCAGCAGTGTAGGGGATACTGAAGCTTTCTTT. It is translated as CASSVGDTEAFF.

CDR3 nucleotides: TGCGCCAGCAGCCGAGGGGGGGGGAGACAAGAGACCCAGTACTTC. Translation: CASSRGGGRQETQYF. This chain links TRBV4-3 with TRBJ2-5, with a possible D match to TRBD2 (7 bases). Germline V lookup: CDR1 LGHNA, CDR2 YSLEER. The CDR3 is 15 amino acids. The germline V and J ends were trimmed by 4 bases and 2 bases, with 14 bases remaining between them.

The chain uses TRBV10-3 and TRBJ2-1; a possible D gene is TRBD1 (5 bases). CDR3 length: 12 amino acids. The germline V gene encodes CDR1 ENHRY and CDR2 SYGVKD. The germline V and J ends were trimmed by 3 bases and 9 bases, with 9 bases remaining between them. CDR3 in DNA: TGTGCCATCAGTGAAAGGGGAAGTGAGCAGTTCTTC. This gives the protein CAISERGSEQFF.

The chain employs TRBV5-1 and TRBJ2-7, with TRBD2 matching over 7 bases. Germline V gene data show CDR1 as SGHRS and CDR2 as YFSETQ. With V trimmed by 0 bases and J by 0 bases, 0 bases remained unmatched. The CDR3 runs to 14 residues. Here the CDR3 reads CASSLGGSSYEQYF. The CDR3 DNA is TGCGCCAGCAGCTTGGGCGGGAGCTCCTACGAGCAGTACTTC.

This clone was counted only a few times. CDR3 loop: CASSVGIGITEAFF. For the CDR3, the DNA is TGTGCCAGCAGTGTAGGGATCGGGATCACTGAAGCTTTCTTT. J is TRBJ1-1 and V is TRBV2; D call uncertain. Germline V gene lookup returns CDR1 SNHLY and CDR2 FYNNEI. V gave up 4 bases and J gave up 4 bases, with 13 bases separating them. CDR3 length: 14 residues.

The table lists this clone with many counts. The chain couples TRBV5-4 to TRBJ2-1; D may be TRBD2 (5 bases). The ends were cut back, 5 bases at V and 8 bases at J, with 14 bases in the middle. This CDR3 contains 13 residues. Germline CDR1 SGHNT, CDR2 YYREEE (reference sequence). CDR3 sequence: CASRTGIGDEQFF. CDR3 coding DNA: TGTGCCAGCAGAACGGGAATAGGAGATGAGCAGTTCTTC.

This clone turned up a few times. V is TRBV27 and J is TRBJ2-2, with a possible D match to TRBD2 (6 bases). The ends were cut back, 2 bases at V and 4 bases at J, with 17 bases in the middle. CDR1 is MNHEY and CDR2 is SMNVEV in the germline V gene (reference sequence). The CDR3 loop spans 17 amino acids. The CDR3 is CASSLAGKSESTGELFF. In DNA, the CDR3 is TGTGCCAGCAGTTTAGCGGGGAAAAGTGAAAGCACCGGGGAGCTGTTTTTT.

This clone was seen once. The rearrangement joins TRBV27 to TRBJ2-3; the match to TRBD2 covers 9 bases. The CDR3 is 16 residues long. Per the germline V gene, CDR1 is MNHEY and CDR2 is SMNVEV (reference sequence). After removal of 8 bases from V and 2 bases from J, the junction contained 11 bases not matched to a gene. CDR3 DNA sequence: TGTGCCAGCGTACCCCTTCTAGCGGGGCTCACAGATACGCAGTATTTT. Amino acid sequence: CASVPLLAGLTDTQYF.

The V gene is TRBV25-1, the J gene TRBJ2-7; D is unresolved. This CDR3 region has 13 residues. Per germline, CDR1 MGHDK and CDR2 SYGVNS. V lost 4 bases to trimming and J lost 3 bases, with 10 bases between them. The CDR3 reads CASSAGLIYEQYF. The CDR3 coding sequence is TGTGCCAGCAGTGCTGGGCTAATCTACGAGCAGTACTTC.

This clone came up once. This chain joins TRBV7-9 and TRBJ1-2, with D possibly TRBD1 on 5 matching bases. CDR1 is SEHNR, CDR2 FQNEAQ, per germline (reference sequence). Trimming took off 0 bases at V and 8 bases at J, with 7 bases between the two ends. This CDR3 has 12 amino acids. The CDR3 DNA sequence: TGTGCCAGCAGCTTAGCAGGGGTCGGCTACACCTTC. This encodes CASSLAGVGYTF. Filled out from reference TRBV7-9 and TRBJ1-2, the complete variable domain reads DTGVSQNPRHKITKRGQNVTFRCDPISEHNRLYWYRQTLGQGPEFLTYFQNEAQLEKSRLLSDRFSAERPKGSFSTLEIQRTEQGDSAMYLCASSLAGVGYTFGSGTRLTVV.

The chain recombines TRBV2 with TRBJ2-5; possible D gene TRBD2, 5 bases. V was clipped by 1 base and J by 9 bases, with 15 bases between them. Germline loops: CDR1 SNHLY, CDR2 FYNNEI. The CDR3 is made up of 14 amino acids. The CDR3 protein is CASSEGTESGAQYF. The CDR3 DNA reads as TGTGCCAGCAGTGAAGGGACTGAGTCCGGGGCCCAGTACTTC.

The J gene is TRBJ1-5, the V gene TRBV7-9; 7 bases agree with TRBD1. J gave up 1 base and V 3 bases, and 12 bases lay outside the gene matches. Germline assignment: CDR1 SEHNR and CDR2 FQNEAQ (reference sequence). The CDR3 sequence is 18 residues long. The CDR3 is CASSFYYRGGSSNQPQHF. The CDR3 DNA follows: TGTGCCAGCAGCTTCTATTACAGGGGAGGCTCAAGCAATCAGCCCCAGCATTTT.

The CDR3 loop is CASSQDSRVYQPQHF. The CDR3 region has the DNA TGCGCCAGCAGCCAAGATAGCAGGGTTTATCAGCCCCAGCATTTT. This rearrangement joins TRBV4-1 to TRBJ1-5; a weak D match, TRBD1 (5 bases). Trimming took 0 bases from V and 5 from J, leaving 11 bases between them. Germline V lookup: CDR1 MGHRA, CDR2 YSYEKL. The CDR3 is 15 amino acids.

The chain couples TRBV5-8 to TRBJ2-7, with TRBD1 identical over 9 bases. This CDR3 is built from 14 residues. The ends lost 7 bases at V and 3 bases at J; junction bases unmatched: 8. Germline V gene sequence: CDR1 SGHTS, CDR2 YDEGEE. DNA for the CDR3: TGTGCCAGCCTCTCAACGGGACAGGGCTACGAGCAGTACTTC. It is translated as CASLSTGQGYEQYF.

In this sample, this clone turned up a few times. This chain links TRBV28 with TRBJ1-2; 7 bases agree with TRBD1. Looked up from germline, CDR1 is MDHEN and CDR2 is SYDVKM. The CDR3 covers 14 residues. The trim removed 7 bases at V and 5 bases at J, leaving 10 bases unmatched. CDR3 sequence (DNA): TGTGCCAGCACCACACAGGGGATAAAGTATGGCTACACCTTC. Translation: CASTTQGIKYGYTF.

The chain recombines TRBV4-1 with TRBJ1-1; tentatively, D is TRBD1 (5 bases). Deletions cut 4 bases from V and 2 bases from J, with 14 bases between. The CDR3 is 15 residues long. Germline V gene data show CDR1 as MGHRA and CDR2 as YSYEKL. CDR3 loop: CASSPKGQGNTEAFF. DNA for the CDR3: TGCGCCAGCAGCCCGAAGGGCCAGGGCAACACTGAAGCTTTCTTT.

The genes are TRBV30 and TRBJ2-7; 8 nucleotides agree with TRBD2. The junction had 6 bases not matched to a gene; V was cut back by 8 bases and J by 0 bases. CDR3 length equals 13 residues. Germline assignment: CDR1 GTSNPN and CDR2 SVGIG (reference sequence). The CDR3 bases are TGTGCCCGGGGGGGGGCGGCCTCCTACGAGCAGTACTTC. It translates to CARGGAASYEQYF.

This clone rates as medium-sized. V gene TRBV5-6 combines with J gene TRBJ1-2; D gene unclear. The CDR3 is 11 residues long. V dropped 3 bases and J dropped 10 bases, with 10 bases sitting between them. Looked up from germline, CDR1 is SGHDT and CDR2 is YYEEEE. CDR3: CASSYHCDYTF. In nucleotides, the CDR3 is TGTGCCAGCAGCTACCACTGTGACTACACCTTC.

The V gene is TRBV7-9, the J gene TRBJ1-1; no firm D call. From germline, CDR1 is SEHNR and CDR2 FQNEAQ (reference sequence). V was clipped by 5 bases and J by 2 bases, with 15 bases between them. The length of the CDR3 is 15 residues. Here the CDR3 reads CASSAAAGFNTEAFF. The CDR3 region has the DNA TGTGCCAGCAGCGCGGCCGCCGGTTTCAACACTGAAGCTTTCTTT.

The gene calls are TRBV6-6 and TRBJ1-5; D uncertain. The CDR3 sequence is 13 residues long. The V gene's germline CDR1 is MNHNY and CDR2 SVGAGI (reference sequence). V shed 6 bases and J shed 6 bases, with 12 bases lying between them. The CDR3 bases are TGTGCCAGCAGCCGATACGAGTCTCAGCCCCAGCATTTT. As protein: CASSRYESQPQHF.

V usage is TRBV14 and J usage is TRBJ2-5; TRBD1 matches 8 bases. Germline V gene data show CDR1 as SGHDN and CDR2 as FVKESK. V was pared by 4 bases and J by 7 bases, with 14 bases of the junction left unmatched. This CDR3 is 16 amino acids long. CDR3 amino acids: CASSPTGTGLFGTQYF. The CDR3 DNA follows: TGTGCCAGCAGCCCGACCGGGACAGGACTTTTCGGGACCCAGTACTTC. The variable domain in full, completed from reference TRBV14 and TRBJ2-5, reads EAGVTQFPSHSVIEKGQTVTLRCDPISGHDNLYWYRRVMGKEIKFLLHFVKESKQDESGMPNNRFLAERTGGTYSTLKVQPAELEDSGVYFCASSPTGTGLFGTQYFGPGTRLLVL.

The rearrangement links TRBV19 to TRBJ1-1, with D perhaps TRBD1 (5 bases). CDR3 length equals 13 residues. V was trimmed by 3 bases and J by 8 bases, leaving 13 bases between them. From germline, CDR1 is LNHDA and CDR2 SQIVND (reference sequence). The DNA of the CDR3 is TGTGCCAGTAGTATTGGGGCACACCGGGAAGCTTTCTTT. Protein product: CASSIGAHREAFF.

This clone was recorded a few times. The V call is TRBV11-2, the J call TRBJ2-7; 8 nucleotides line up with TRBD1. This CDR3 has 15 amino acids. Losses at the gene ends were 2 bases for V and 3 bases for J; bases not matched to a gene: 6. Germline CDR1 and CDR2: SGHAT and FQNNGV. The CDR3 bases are TGTGCCAGCAGCTTAAGATTCGGACAGGGCTACGAGCAGTACTTC. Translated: CASSLRFGQGYEQYF.

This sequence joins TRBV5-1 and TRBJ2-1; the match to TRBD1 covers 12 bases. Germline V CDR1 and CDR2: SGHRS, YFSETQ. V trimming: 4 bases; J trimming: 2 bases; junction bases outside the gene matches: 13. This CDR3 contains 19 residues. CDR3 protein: CASSPRGQGATSAYNEQFF. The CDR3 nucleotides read TGCGCCAGCAGCCCGAGGGGACAGGGGGCTACGAGCGCCTACAATGAGCAGTTCTTC.

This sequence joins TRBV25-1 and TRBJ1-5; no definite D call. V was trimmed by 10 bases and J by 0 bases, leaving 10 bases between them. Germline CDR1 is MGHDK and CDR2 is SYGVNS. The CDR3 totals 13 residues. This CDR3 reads CATTRGSNQPQHF. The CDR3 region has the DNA TGTGCCACCACGCGAGGTAGCAATCAGCCCCAGCATTTT.

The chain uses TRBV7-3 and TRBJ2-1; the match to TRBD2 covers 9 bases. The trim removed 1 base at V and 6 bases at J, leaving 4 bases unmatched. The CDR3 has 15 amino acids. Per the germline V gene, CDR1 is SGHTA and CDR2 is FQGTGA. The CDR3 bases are TGTGCCAGCAGCTTAATGAGCGGGGGGCTCAATGAGCAGTTCTTC. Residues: CASSLMSGGLNEQFF.